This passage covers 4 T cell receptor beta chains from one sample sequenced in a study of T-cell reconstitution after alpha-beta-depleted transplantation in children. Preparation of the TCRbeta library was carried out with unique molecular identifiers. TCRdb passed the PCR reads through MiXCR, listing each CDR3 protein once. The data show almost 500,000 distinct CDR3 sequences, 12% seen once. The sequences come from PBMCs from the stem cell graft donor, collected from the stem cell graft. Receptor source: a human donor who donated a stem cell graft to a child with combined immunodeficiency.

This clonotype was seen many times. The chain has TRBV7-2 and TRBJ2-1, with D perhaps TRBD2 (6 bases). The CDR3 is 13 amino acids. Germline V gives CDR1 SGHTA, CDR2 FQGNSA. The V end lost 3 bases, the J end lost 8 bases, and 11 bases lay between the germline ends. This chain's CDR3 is CASSLTREDEQFF. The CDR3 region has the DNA TGTGCCAGCAGCTTGACTAGGGAGGATGAGCAGTTCTTC.

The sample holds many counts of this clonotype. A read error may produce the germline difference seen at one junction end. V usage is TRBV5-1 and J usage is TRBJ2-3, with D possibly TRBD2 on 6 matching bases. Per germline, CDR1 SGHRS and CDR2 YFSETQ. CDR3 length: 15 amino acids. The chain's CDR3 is CASSLDGTSTDTQYF. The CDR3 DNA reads TGTGCCAGCAGCTTGGATGGGACTAGCACAGATACGCAGTATTTT.

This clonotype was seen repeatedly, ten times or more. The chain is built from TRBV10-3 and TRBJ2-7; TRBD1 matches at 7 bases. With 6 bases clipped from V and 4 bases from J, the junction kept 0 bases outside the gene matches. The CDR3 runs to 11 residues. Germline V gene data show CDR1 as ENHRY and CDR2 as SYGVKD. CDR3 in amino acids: CAIRQGYEQYF. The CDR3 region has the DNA TGTGCCATCAGACAGGGGTACGAGCAGTACTTC.

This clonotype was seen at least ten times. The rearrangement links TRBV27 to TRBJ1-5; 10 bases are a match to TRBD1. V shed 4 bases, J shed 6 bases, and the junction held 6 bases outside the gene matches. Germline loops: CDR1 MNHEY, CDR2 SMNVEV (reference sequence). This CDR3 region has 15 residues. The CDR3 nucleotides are TGTGCCAGCAGTTCCGACAGGGGGCAACTTCAGCCCCAGCATTTT. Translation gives CASSSDRGQLQPQHF.